This is a list of T cell receptor beta chains from one sample in a study of blood T cells in healthy people across ages. TCRdb re-derived calls from the 5' RACE reads in MiXCR, one entry per CDR3 protein. This table holds roughly 1,700,000 distinct CDR3 sequences, over 25% found once. The sample was blood. These receptors were taken from a woman in her 30s in good health. The conserved cysteine and the conserved F or W are not part of the CDR3 here. Part of the rows lack a size; the others show once, few, many or a class for expanded clones.

J gene: TRBJ2-1; V gene: TRBV5-4; clone size: many; CDR3 protein: ASSSLDREQF
J gene: TRBJ1-2; V gene: TRBV5-1; clone size: NA; CDR3 protein: ASVTGTDYGYT
J gene: TRBJ2-4; V gene: TRBV20-1; clone size: few; CDR3 protein: SARDFPKNIQY
J gene: TRBJ2-7; V gene: TRBV10-3; clone size: many; CDR3 protein: AISESVLSGRALGEQY
J gene: TRBJ1-2; V gene: TRBV10-3; clone size: NA; CDR3 protein: AISRQGNYGYT
J gene: TRBJ1-2; V gene: TRBV4-3; clone size: many; CDR3 protein: ASSQGGTRGYT
J gene: TRBJ1-1; V gene: TRBV29-1; clone size: few; CDR3 protein: SVKLSGTLNTEAF
J gene: TRBJ2-7; V gene: TRBV4-2; clone size: NA; CDR3 protein: ASSQDGSRTGGKYEQY
J gene: TRBJ2-1; V gene: TRBV24-1; clone size: few; CDR3 protein: ATSDTRNEQF
J gene: TRBJ2-7; V gene: TRBV7-2; clone size: few; CDR3 protein: ASSLGGGRGEQY
J gene: TRBJ2-3; V gene: TRBV6-6; clone size: few; CDR3 protein: ASSYSLLAGSTDTQY
J gene: TRBJ2-3; V gene: TRBV20-1; clone size: few; CDR3 protein: SARRGTGGWDTQY